The rows below give T cell receptor beta chains drawn from one sample of a study of T cell repertoires in ileal Crohn's disease. The repertoire was sequenced with immunoSEQ multiplex PCR; TCRdb's copy has only in-frame clones and lacks some. The sample carries under 3,500 clones, roughly 80% recorded once. The specimen was ileal tissue. These receptors were obtained from an adult with Crohn's disease. CDR3s include the opening cysteine and the closing phenylalanine or tryptophan. The D gene is left open where the match is weak.

>NA|TRBJ2-2|TRBV6-5
CASSVSTGELFF
>TRBD2|TRBJ2-7|TRBV7-9
CASSFPSGPYEQYF
>TRBD2|TRBJ2-1|TRBV7-2
CASSSIPSGSNEQFF
>NA|TRBJ2-7|TRBV6-1
CASMATTGASYEQYF
>NA|TRBJ1-1|TRBV7-3
CASSLGHSNTEAFF
>TRBD1|TRBJ2-7|TRBV6-1
CASSVQGGSSYEQYF
>TRBD2|TRBJ2-5|TRBV5-4
CASSAGLAGTKTQYF
>TRBD1|TRBJ2-7|TRBV6-6
CASTDRGREYEQYF
>NA|TRBJ1-1|TRBV6-5
CASISRQTNTEAFF
>NA|TRBJ2-7|TRBV5-1
CASSLVSGTYEQYF
>NA|TRBJ2-6|TRBV21-1
CASINIGLRHASGANVLTF
>NA|TRBJ1-1|TRBV11-2
CASSPWGGQMNTEAFF
>TRBD2|TRBJ2-7|TRBV18
CASSPMTSSKYEQYF